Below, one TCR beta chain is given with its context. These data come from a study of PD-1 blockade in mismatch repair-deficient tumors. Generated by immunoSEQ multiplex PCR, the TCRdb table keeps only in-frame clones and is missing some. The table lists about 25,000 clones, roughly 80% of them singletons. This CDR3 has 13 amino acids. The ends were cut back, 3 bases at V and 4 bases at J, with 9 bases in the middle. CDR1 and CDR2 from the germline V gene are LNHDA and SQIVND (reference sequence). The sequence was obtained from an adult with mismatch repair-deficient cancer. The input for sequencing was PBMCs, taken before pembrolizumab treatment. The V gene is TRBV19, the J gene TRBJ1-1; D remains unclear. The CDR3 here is CASSMWEATEAFF. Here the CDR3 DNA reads TGTGCCAGTAGTATGTGGGAGGCCACTGAAGCTTTCTTT.